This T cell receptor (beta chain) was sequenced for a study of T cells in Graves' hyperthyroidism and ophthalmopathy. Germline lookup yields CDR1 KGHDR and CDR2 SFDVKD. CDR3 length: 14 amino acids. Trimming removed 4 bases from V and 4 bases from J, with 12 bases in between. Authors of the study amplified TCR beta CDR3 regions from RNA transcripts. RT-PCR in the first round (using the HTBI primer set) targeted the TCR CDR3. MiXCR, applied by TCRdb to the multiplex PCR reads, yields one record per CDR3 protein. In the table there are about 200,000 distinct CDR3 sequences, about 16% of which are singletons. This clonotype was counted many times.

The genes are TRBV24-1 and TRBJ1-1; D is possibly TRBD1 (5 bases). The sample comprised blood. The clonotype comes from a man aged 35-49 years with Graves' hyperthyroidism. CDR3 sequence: CATSDQRGGTEAFF. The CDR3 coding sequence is TGTGCCACCAGTGACCAGCGGGGGGGCACTGAAGCTTTCTTT.